A single sample gave rise to the 29 T cell receptor beta chains below, sequenced in a study of blood T cell repertoires in COVID-19. Sequenced by immunoSEQ multiplex PCR; TCRdb stores in-frame clones only, minus some. This table holds roughly 110,000 clones, more than 70% found once. Sequencing was carried out using peripheral blood. Every receptor here comes from a man in his sixties or seventies with acute or convalescent COVID-19.

The rearrangement links TRBV12-5 to TRBJ2-7; D possibly corresponds to TRBD1 (6 bases). Trimming took off 7 bases at V and 1 base at J, with 20 bases between the two ends. The CDR3 has 16 amino acids. The germline V gene has CDR1 LGHNT and CDR2 FRNRAP. The CDR3 sequence: CASAPSQGSGSYEQYF. CDR3 coding DNA: TGTGCTAGTGCCCCTTCCCAGGGGTCTGGATCCTACGAGCAGTACTTC.

V usage is TRBV19 and J usage is TRBJ1-2, with 7 positions matching TRBD1. The trim removed 3 bases at V and 3 bases at J, leaving 4 bases unmatched. The CDR3 runs to 14 residues. Germline V gives CDR1 LNHDA, CDR2 SQIVND (reference sequence). CDR3 DNA sequence: TGTGCCAGTAGTATTGGACAGGAATACTATGGCTACACCTTC. Translating gives CASSIGQEYYGYTF.

The CDR3 here is CASSSRGGWSNQPQHF. The CDR3, as DNA: TGTGCCAGCAGCTCTCGGGGGGGCTGGAGCAATCAGCCCCAGCATTTT. The chain is built from TRBV7-8 and TRBJ1-5, with a possible D match to TRBD1 (6 bases). The germline CDR1 and CDR2 sequences are SGHVS and FQNEAQ. With 4 bases removed from V and 1 base from J, the gap between germline ends came to 14 bases. This CDR3 is built from 16 residues.

The rearrangement uses TRBV7-3 and TRBJ2-2; 9 bases align to TRBD1. From germline, CDR1 is SGHTA and CDR2 FQGTGA. There are 18 residues in the CDR3. After removal of 4 bases from V and 3 bases from J, the junction contained 12 bases not matched to a gene. The CDR3 sequence: CASSSRGTGSTDTGELFF. CDR3 nucleotide sequence: TGTGCCAGCAGCTCCCGCGGGACAGGGTCAACCGACACCGGGGAGCTGTTTTTT. Using reference TRBV7-3 and TRBJ2-2 for the parts outside the CDR3, the full variable domain is GAGVSQTPSNKVTEKGKYVELRCDPISGHTALYWYRQSLGQGPEFLIYFQGTGAADDSGLPNDRFFAVRPEGSVSTLKIQRTERGDSAVYLCASSSRGTGSTDTGELFFGEGSRLTVL.

About this clone itself: Other DNA sequences in the sample encode the same CDR3. The chain combines TRBV18 with TRBJ1-1; D perhaps matches TRBD1 (5 bases). Trimming left V 3 bases short and J 1 base short, with 6 bases between. This CDR3 is built from 13 residues. Germline V gene data show CDR1 as KGHSH and CDR2 as LQKENI. The CDR3 loop is CASSPQGNTEAFF. DNA for the CDR3: TGTGCCAGCTCACCGCAGGGGAACACTGAAGCTTTCTTT. Combining the CDR3 with reference TRBV18 and TRBJ1-1 gives the whole variable domain NAGVMQNPRHLVRRRGQEARLRCSPMKGHSHVYWYRQLPEEGLKFMVYLQKENIIDESGMPKERFSAEFPKEGPSILRIQQVVRGDSAAYFCASSPQGNTEAFFGQGTRLTVV.

The chain joins TRBV29-1 to TRBJ2-5; 7 bases are shared with TRBD2. The CDR3 covers 13 residues. CDR1 and CDR2 (germline): SQVTM, ANQGSEA. The ends lost 4 bases at V and 5 bases at J; junction bases unmatched: 7. CDR3 amino acids: CSVAAGTWETQYF. CDR3 nucleotide sequence: TGCAGCGTTGCAGCGGGAACTTGGGAGACCCAGTACTTC.

Notes on this clone: The identical CDR3 is also encoded by other nucleotide sequences in the sample. The V and J genes are TRBV6-5 and TRBJ2-7, with 12 nucleotides matching TRBD1. With V trimmed by 0 bases and J by 4 bases, 1 base remained unmatched. From germline, CDR1 is MNHEY and CDR2 SVGAGI. The CDR3 spans 15 residues. CDR3 sequence (DNA): TGTGCCAGCAGTTACTCGGGACAGGGGGCGTACGAGCAGTACTTC. Translating it yields CASSYSGQGAYEQYF.

The V gene is TRBV20-1, the J gene TRBJ1-1; D unresolved. Trimming took off 3 bases at V and 3 bases at J, with 11 bases between the two ends. The germline V gene encodes CDR1 DFQATT and CDR2 SNEGSKA (reference sequence). The CDR3 runs 13 residues. The CDR3: CSASRGRYTEAFF. The CDR3 DNA sequence: TGCAGTGCTAGTCGAGGGAGGTACACTGAAGCTTTCTTT.

The gene calls are TRBV3-1 (or the pseudogene TRBV3-2) and TRBJ1-6; TRBD1 aligns across 10 bases. The V gene's germline CDR1 is LGHDT and CDR2 YNNKEL (reference sequence). The CDR3 loop spans 17 amino acids. V shed 1 base, J shed 6 bases, and the junction held 6 bases outside the gene matches. The CDR3 spells CASSQVDRGRGNSPLHF. The CDR3 DNA reads TGTGCCAGCAGCCAAGTAGACAGGGGGCGCGGTAATTCACCCCTCCACTTT.

J is TRBJ2-7 and V is TRBV18, with a possible D match to TRBD1 (6 bases). Germline CDR1 reads KGHSH; CDR2 reads LQKENI. This CDR3 region has 13 residues. Trimming stripped 5 bases from V and 3 bases from J, with 11 bases between. In DNA form, the CDR3 reads TGTGCCAGCTCAAGACAGGTAAACTACGAGCAGTACTTC. Encoded protein: CASSRQVNYEQYF.

The table lists this clone with a few counts. This chain connects TRBV6-1 to TRBJ2-1; tentatively, D is TRBD2 (7 bases). The CDR3 runs 17 residues. Germline values: CDR1 MNHNS, CDR2 SASEGT. V shed 2 bases and J shed 2 bases, with 16 bases lying between them. The CDR3 DNA reads as TGTGCCAGCAGTGAATCCATTGCGGGGGCACCCTACAATGAGCAGTTCTTC. It translates to CASSESIAGAPYNEQFF.

The chain uses TRBV11-2 and TRBJ2-3; tentative D call: TRBD1 (7 bases). The CDR3 runs 16 residues. Trimming removed 5 bases at V and 3 bases at J, with 18 bases between. Germline V gene lookup returns CDR1 SGHAT and CDR2 FQNNGV. The CDR3: CASSPRQGGGTDTQYF. In nucleotides, the CDR3 is TGTGCCAGCAGCCCCCGACAGGGAGGAGGAACAGATACGCAGTATTTT.

This chain uses TRBV7-9 with TRBJ2-2; D perhaps matches TRBD1 (6 bases). Germline V CDR1 and CDR2: SEHNR, FQNEAQ (reference sequence). The ends were cut back, 4 bases at V and 1 base at J, with 10 bases in the middle. This CDR3 contains 15 residues. CDR3 protein: CASSYDRKNTGELFF. DNA of the CDR3: TGTGCCAGCAGCTACGACAGGAAGAACACCGGGGAGCTGTTTTTT.

The chain carries TRBV9 and TRBJ1-4; 7 nucleotides match TRBD1. Germline-derived CDR1 and CDR2 are SGDLS and YYNGEE. Unmatched junction bases numbered 7, after V lost 0 bases and J lost 5 bases. This CDR3 comprises 16 residues. The CDR3 DNA reads TGTGCCAGCAGCGTAGGGGGGACAGTGGGAAATGAAAAACTGTTTTTT. Its translation: CASSVGGTVGNEKLFF.

This clone is a singleton in its sample. The V and J genes are TRBV5-6 and TRBJ1-5, with 11 bases lining up with TRBD1. The CDR3 sequence is 16 residues long. Germline lookup yields CDR1 SGHDT and CDR2 YYEEEE. V shed 4 bases and J 3 bases; nucleotides not matched to a gene: 6. As DNA, the CDR3 is TGTGCCAGCAGCCCGGGACAGGGGGTCCTCAATCAGCCCCAGCATTTT. This gives the protein CASSPGQGVLNQPQHF.

This chain uses TRBV7-9 with TRBJ1-1; the match to TRBD1 covers 7 bases. Germline V CDR1 and CDR2: SEHNR, FQNEAQ (reference sequence). The CDR3 sequence is 15 residues long. Losses at the gene ends were 4 bases for V and 4 bases for J; bases not matched to a gene: 9. The CDR3 is CASSSGTGVPTEAFF. The CDR3 region has the DNA TGTGCCAGCAGCTCCGGAACAGGGGTTCCCACTGAAGCTTTCTTT.

A few counts support this clone. The chain recombines TRBV6-5 with TRBJ1-4, with D possibly matching TRBD1 (5 bases). This CDR3 is built from 15 residues. V gave up 0 bases and J gave up 6 bases, with 11 bases separating them. CDR1 is MNHEY, CDR2 SVGAGI, per germline. The CDR3 loop is CASSYSGRADEKLFF. CDR3 in DNA: TGTGCCAGCAGTTACTCGGGCAGGGCAGATGAAAAACTGTTTTTT.

CDR3 residues: CATSDTDRGAFF. CDR3 nucleotide sequence: TGTGCCACCAGTGACACGGACAGGGGAGCTTTCTTT. The chain is built from TRBV24-1 and TRBJ1-1, with TRBD1 identical over 9 bases. The trim removed 4 bases at V and 10 bases at J, leaving 3 bases unmatched. This CDR3 has 12 residues. Germline loops: CDR1 KGHDR, CDR2 SFDVKD.

The CDR3 DNA is TGTGCCGCCAGCCGGGACAGGGGAGAATCAGATACGCAGTATTTT. Translating it yields CAASRDRGESDTQYF. The chain combines TRBV2 with TRBJ2-3, with 10 bases identical to TRBD1. V gave up 11 bases and J gave up 4 bases; unmatched junction bases: 12. CDR3 length equals 15 residues. Germline lookup yields CDR1 SNHLY and CDR2 FYNNEI.

About this clone itself: The same CDR3 arises from other DNA sequences in this sample as well. This chain joins TRBV6-5 and TRBJ1-4; the D is unclear. CDR1 and CDR2 (germline): MNHEY, SVGAGI. The ends were cut back, 2 bases at V and 0 bases at J, with 7 bases in the middle. The CDR3 sequence is 15 residues long. As DNA, the CDR3 is TGTGCCAGCAGTTACAGTCGGGCAACTAATGAAAAACTGTTTTTT. Amino acids: CASSYSRATNEKLFF.

The V gene is TRBV7-9, the J gene TRBJ1-6; possibly TRBD1 for D (6 bases). The CDR3 has 14 residues. Trimming removed 2 bases from V and 9 bases from J, with 11 bases in between. CDR1 is SEHNR, CDR2 FQNEAQ, per germline (reference sequence). CDR3 region: CASSLTGLGSPLHF. CDR3 coding DNA: TGTGCCAGCAGCTTAACAGGGTTAGGTTCACCCCTCCACTTT.

The V gene is TRBV19, the J gene TRBJ2-6; TRBD1 might be the D (6 bases). CDR3 length: 16 residues. Between the trimmed V and J ends, which lost 6 bases and 0 bases, there was a span of 12 bases. Germline values: CDR1 LNHDA, CDR2 SQIVND (reference sequence). CDR3 sequence reads: CASREQGSSGANVLTF. CDR3 nucleotides: TGTGCCAGTAGGGAGCAGGGGTCCTCTGGGGCCAACGTCCTGACTTTC.

This chain joins TRBV7-2 and TRBJ1-5; D is undetermined. CDR1 and CDR2 (germline): SGHTA, FQGNSA. Trimming left V 1 base short and J 2 bases short, with 9 bases between. The CDR3 contains 15 residues. The CDR3 sequence is CASSLGTGGNQPQHF. CDR3 bases: TGTGCCAGCAGCTTAGGGACCGGGGGCAATCAGCCCCAGCATTTT.

This chain uses TRBV6-1 with TRBJ2-2, with TRBD2 as a possible D gene (7 bases). There are 16 residues in the CDR3. Per the germline V gene, CDR1 is MNHNS and CDR2 is SASEGT. Trimming stripped 0 bases from V and 6 bases from J, with 14 bases between. The CDR3 sequence: CASSEAGGGASGELFF. CDR3 coding DNA: TGTGCCAGCAGTGAAGCAGGAGGGGGGGCGTCCGGGGAGCTGTTTTTT.

The rearrangement joins TRBV27 to TRBJ2-3; 9 positions agree with TRBD1. Germline CDR1 reads MNHEY; CDR2 reads SMNVEV (reference sequence). Trimming removed 5 bases from V and 4 bases from J; junction bases left unmatched: 10. The CDR3 length is 16 residues. CDR3 bases: TGTGCCAGCAGTCCCCCGAGACAGGGGGGCTCAGATACGCAGTATTTT. Its protein is CASSPPRQGGSDTQYF.

The chain employs TRBV3-1 (or the pseudogene TRBV3-2) and TRBJ1-1; 7 nucleotides align to TRBD1. CDR1 is LGHDT, CDR2 YNNKEL, per germline (reference sequence). The CDR3 totals 13 residues. V trimming: 0 bases; J trimming: 6 bases; junction bases outside the gene matches: 1. The CDR3 region has the DNA TGTGCCAGCAGCCAAGATACAGGGGCTGAAGCTTTCTTT. Protein: CASSQDTGAEAFF.

The chain recombines TRBV18 with TRBJ2-2; a possible D gene is TRBD2 (6 bases). V lost 1 base to trimming and J lost 2 bases, with 14 bases between them. Germline V CDR1 and CDR2: KGHSH, LQKENI. CDR3 length: 17 residues. The CDR3 here is CASSPRRGGANTGELFF. The CDR3 coding sequence is TGTGCCAGCTCACCACGGCGGGGCGGAGCCAACACCGGGGAGCTGTTTTTT.

The chain joins TRBV6-1 to TRBJ2-7, with D possibly matching TRBD2 (6 bases). The V gene's germline CDR1 is MNHNS and CDR2 SASEGT. The CDR3 runs to 14 residues. V dropped 1 base and J dropped 2 bases, with 9 bases sitting between them. As DNA, the CDR3 is TGTGCCAGCAGTGAAGGCGGGAACCCCTACGAGCAGTACTTC. This translates into CASSEGGNPYEQYF.

The chain uses TRBV5-8 and TRBJ1-5; D unclear. The CDR3 extends over 14 amino acids. V lost 0 bases and J lost 3, with 7 bases in between. CDR1 and CDR2 from the germline V gene are SGHTS and YDEGEE. The CDR3 is CASSLGQFNQPQHF. The CDR3 region has the DNA TGTGCCAGCAGCTTGGGGCAGTTCAATCAGCCCCAGCATTTT.